The source of this T cell receptor beta chain is a study of blood T cells in healthy people across ages. Notes on the study in general: Both naive CD4+ cell counts and diversity were greater in long-lived donors than in aged donors. Per million T cells, TCR beta diversity dropped about linearly as age rose.

This clonotype occurred many times. Antigen specificity is unknown. With a J-beta primer mix and a sample-barcoded 5' primer, a second PCR ran about 6 to 11 cycles. Through a template-switch adaptor with 12 random nucleotides, each cDNA molecule received a tag. Per-sample output comprised a minimum of 3 million paired-end reads containing CDR3. Each CDR3 protein gets one entry after TCRdb re-called the 5' RACE reads with MiXCR. The sample yields some 700,000 distinct CDR3 sequences, around a fifth seen once. Source material: blood. This TCR came from a man in his 70s in good health.

The CDR3 bases are TGTGCCAGCAGTACATTAGAAGGGGGTTCCTACGAGCAGTACTTC. Protein sequence: CASSTLEGGSYEQYF. The chain is built from TRBV28 and TRBJ2-7, with D possibly matching TRBD1 (6 bases). The germline V gene has CDR1 MDHEN and CDR2 SYDVKM. There are 15 residues in the CDR3. V was cut by 5 bases and J by 1 base, with 15 bases left in between.